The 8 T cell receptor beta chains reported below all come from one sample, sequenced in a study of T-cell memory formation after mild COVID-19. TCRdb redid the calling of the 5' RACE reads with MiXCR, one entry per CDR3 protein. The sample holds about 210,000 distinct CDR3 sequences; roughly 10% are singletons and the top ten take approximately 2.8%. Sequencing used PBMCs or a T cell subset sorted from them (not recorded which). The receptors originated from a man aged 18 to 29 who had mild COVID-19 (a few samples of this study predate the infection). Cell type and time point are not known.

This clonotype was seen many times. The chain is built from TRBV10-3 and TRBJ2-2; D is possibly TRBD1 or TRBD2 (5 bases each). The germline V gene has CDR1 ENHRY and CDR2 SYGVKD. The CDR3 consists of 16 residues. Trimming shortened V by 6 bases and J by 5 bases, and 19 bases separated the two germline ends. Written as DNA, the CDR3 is TGTGCCATCAGGGTAGAGGCCACATGGGGGACCGGGGAGCTGTTTTTT. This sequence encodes CAIRVEATWGTGELFF.

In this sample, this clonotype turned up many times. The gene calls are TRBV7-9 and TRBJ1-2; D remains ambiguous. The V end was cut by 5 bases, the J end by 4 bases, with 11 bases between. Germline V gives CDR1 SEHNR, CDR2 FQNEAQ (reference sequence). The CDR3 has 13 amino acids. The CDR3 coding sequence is TGTGCCAGCAGCCCACGGTCGGGCTATGGCTACACCTTC. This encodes CASSPRSGYGYTF.

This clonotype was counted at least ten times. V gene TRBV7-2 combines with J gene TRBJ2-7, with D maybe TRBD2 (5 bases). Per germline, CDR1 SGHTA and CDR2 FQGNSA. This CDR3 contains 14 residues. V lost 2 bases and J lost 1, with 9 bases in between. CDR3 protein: CASSLFGGSYEQYF. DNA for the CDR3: TGTGCCAGCAGCTTATTTGGCGGGTCCTACGAGCAGTACTTC.

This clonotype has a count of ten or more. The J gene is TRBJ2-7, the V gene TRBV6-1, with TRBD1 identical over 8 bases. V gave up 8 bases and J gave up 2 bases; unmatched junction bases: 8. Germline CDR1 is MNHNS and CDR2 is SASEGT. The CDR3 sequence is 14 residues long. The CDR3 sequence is CASLTTGATYEQYF. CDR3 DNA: TGTGCCAGCTTGACGACAGGGGCTACCTACGAGCAGTACTTC.

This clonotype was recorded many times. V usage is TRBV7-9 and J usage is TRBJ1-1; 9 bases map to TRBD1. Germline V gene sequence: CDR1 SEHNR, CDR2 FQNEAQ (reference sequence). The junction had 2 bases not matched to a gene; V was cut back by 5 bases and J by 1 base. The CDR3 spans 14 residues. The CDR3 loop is CASSPTGGNTEAFF. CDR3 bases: TGTGCCAGCAGCCCGACAGGGGGGAACACTGAAGCTTTCTTT.

The DNA of the CDR3 is TGTGCCAGCAGGGGAAGCGGTCGGGAGACCCAGTACTTC. It is translated as CASRGSGRETQYF. V is TRBV12-3 or TRBV12-4 and J is TRBJ2-5, with a weak D call TRBD2 (5 bases). The CDR3 extends over 13 amino acids. Trimming took 6 bases from V and 5 from J, leaving 13 bases between them.

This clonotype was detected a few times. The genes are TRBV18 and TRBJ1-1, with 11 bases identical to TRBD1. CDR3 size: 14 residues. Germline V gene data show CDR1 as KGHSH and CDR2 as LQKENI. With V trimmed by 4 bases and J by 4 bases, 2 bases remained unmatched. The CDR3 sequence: CASSQGQGGTEAFF. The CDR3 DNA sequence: TGTGCCAGCTCACAGGGACAGGGGGGCACTGAAGCTTTCTTT.

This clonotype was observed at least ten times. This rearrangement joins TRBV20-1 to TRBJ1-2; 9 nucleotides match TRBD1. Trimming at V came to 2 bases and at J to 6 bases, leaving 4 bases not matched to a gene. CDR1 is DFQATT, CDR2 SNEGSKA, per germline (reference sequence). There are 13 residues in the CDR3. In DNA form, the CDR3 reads TGCAGTGCTAGATACAGGGGGCGGAATGGCTACACCTTC. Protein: CSARYRGRNGYTF.